Each of the 2 T cell receptor beta chains below was sequenced from the same sample in a study of cytomegalovirus exposure and HLA in healthy donors. It was with 60 Vbeta and 13 Jbeta primers that the PCR ran. TCRdb's table, derived via immunoSEQ multiplex PCR, lists solely in-frame clones and lacks some. The sample has 150,000 to 200,000 clones; around 80% are singletons. Sequenced: PBMCs. The receptor set was obtained from a girl aged 10 to 17 in good health and CMV-seropositive.

The rearrangement uses TRBV2 and TRBJ1-5, with D unclear. The V end was cut by 5 bases, the J end by 0 bases, with 8 bases between. Germline CDR1 SNHLY, CDR2 FYNNEI. The CDR3 is 14 amino acids. This chain's CDR3 is CASSPLYSNQPQHF. The CDR3 DNA sequence: TGTGCCAGCAGTCCGTTATATAGCAATCAGCCCCAGCATTTT.

The chain is built from TRBV7-6 and TRBJ2-7, with unresolved D. This CDR3 is 14 amino acids long. Germline assignment: CDR1 SGHVS and CDR2 FNYEAQ. Trimming took 1 base from V and 4 from J, leaving 11 bases between them. The CDR3 coding sequence is TGTGCCAGCAGCTTAGACGGTGGTCGGTACGAGCAGTACTTC. Amino acid sequence: CASSLDGGRYEQYF.